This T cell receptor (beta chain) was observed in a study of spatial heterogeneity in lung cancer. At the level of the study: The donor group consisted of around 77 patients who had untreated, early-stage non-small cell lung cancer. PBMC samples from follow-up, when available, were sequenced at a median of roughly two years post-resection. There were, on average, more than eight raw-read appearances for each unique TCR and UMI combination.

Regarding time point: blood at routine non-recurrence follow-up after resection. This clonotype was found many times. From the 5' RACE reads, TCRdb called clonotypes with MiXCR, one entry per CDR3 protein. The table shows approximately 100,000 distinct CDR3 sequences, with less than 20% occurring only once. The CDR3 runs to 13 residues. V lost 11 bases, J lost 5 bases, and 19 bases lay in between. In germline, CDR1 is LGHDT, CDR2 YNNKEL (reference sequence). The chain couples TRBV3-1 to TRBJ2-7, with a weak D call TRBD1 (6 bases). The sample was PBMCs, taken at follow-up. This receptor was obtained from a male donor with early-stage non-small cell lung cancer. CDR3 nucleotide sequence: TGTGCCGCCGCTCAACAGGGCGTCAACGAGCAGTACTTC. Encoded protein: CAAAQQGVNEQYF.